This T cell receptor beta chain was obtained from a study of cytomegalovirus exposure and HLA in healthy donors (dated by TCRdb to the late 2010s). A note on the overall study: An earlier analysis of approximately 600 of the donors reported more than 250 Gb of sequence data and around 120 million unique TCR beta sequences from about 179 million T cells. An early release covering approximately 600 HLA-typed donors comprised 250 to 350 gigabases of sequencing data and approximately 80 million unique TCR sequences. Of the approximately 370 genotyped donors, approximately 81% were placed in the genetic ancestry cluster associated with self-reported Caucasian donors. The study aimed to test whether cataloging public T cell receptors could reveal signatures of past pathogen exposure. The T cell repertoires of 550 to 850 subjects were profiled by immunosequencing and related to cytomegalovirus serostatus. Besides the first cohort of 500 to 700 subjects, a separate validation cohort made up of some 110 different subjects was used. The study combined high-throughput TCR immunosequencing, statistical association of individual TCRs with disease status, and machine learning to predict cytomegalovirus infection status. To study patterns of TCR occurrence, a later analysis re-analyzed previously published TCR beta repertoires from around 700 donors and added high-resolution HLA genotyping. Rather than drawing on any new phenotypic data, the later analysis identified candidate immune exposures from TCR beta sequences and the way those sequences occurred across donors. In an earlier analysis of about 590 of the donors, high-throughput TCR beta sequencing was used to judge whether each TCR beta V gene segment behaved as functional or pseudogenic. Donor age, sex, ethnicity and CMV serostatus were collected together with the repertoire data. Genome-wide SNP genotypes for about 65% of the roughly 670 donors were used in a later genetic analysis, which treated that subset as a discovery cohort. All discovery cohort repertoires had been generated on a single sequencing platform. HLA typing included class I and class II loci at four-digit resolution. Typing coverage varied by locus: roughly 629-630 donors for A, B, C, DRB1 and DQB1; approximately 500 for DQA1; over 600 for DPA1; more than 450 for DPB1. Roughly five DR-DQ haplotypes were handled as single units for association and clustering because linkage in the cohort was strong. On average, around 240,000 unique TCR beta nucleotide sequences were sequenced per donor among 398 genotyped donors of the cohort, with about 17% of those sequences being non-productive. The full study reports these points: In an earlier analysis of 587 of the donors, most TCR beta V segments appeared in productive rearrangements about 90% or about 30% of the time, broadly matching IMGT annotations. Most TCR sequences were observed very rarely across donors, whereas some public TCRs were present in many individuals. The classifier was reported to diagnose cytomegalovirus status with high specificity and sensitivity in both the original cohort and the validation cohort. A cluster of highly shared sequence variants was judged likely to represent a technical artifact of the sequencing pipeline. A few of the identified cytomegalovirus-associated TCR beta chains were confirmed in vitro to be specific for cytomegalovirus antigens. Because HLA typing was missing for some donors at each locus, association tests included only the typed subset. Sequencing depth was assumed to be roughly uniform across donors in the presence/absence analyses, though that assumption may not hold. It was suggested by the authors that the approach could potentially be generalized to other disease states and immunological phenotypes. Strong co-occurrence of HLA alleles, especially DR and DQ, made assigning TCR associations to individual alleles difficult. A later analysis found that TCR association rates varied across HLA loci, with DRB1 alleles showing the most associated TCRs and HLA-C alleles the fewest. A further reported finding was that TCR beta sequences accurately predicted the HLA-A and HLA-B alleles for most subjects in the first cohort. Compared with the approximately 600-donor mean, donors in an Asian-associated ancestry cluster had fewer N-insertions in productive TCRs, according to a later genetic analysis. Most CMV-associated TCR beta chains appeared to be HLA-restricted in a later analysis, and the HLA associations seemed to be driven largely by CMV exposure. In this cohort, only TCR beta chains were sequenced, and detectable features were limited by the absence of alpha or paired-chain data. An association between a missense DCLRE1C variant and V-gene and J-gene trimming of TCR beta chains was found in a later genetic analysis and replicated in an independent cohort. Correlated functional status among segregating V segments might be attributable to linkage disequilibrium, but an unknown experimental factor could not be ruled out. Some IMGT-functional V segments, including TRBV6-2 and TRBV6-3, could not be told apart with the 87-base-pair reads, so those segments were excluded. The study listed 150 to 200 TCR beta chains as associated with cytomegalovirus. The only immune exposure information available for the cohort was CMV serostatus. Compared with equally common non-associated chains, HLA-associated TCR beta chains in a later analysis were more clonally expanded and had lower generation probabilities. According to a later analysis, parvovirus B19, influenza, CMV and Epstein-Barr virus appeared linked to several top co-occurrence clusters. In a later analysis, over 15,000 TCR beta sequences were associated with specific HLA alleles at a false discovery rate of 0.05. Approximately 18 rarely observed V segments, including chromosome 9 orphons, were excluded from the earlier analysis of about 600 of the donors because counts were too low.

Taken from the germline V gene, the CDR1 and CDR2 loops are SNHLY and FYNNEI. V and J are trimmed by 10 bases and 2 bases, and the gene matches miss 6 bases of the junction. The CDR3 numbers 13 residues from cysteine through phenylalanine. Only the CDR3 DNA is retained, 39 bases long and in frame from the first base. The cohort was made up of roughly 670 healthy bone marrow donors. Cohort members were all nominally healthy when sampled, although unrecorded immune exposures were likely present. The donor tested CMV seropositive, placing the donor among the 290 or so seropositive members of the cohort. A peripheral blood sample was collected from each donor, and TCR beta sequencing was performed on peripheral blood mononuclear cells. Genomic DNA extraction from the blood cell samples was performed with the Qiagen DNeasy Blood Extraction Kit. Receptor amplification or capture employed the immunoSEQ multiplex PCR assay. For the multiplex PCR, a mixture combining 60 forward primers for TCR Vbeta segments and 13 reverse primers for TCR Jbeta segments was used. A multiplex PCR assay on genomic DNA amplified the CDR3 region of rearranged TCR beta genes. Amplified TCR beta libraries were sequenced as 87-base-pair reads on the Illumina HiSeq System. The original pipeline was this. A later analysis counted some 74 million unique TCR beta chains across the 666 repertoires, and around 9.9 million of these chains were shared by at least two donors. A nearest-neighbor algorithm error-corrected the raw reads and collapsed the reads into unique sequences, merging closely related sequences to remove PCR and sequencing errors. V, D and J gene segments were assigned by aligning CDR3 sequences to IMGT reference sequences. Each retained sequence needed at least a six-nucleotide match to both a V gene segment and a J gene segment. A rearrangement counted as productive if the CDR3 had no stop codons and remained in frame with V and J, and every other rearrangement counted as non-productive. Following IMGT convention, CDR3 was defined as the stretch from the second conserved V-encoded cysteine to the conserved J-encoded phenylalanine. In an earlier analysis of around 570 of the donors, sequences lacking an unambiguous match to a single V gene segment were excluded. An earlier analysis of some 500 of the donors classified V segments as functional when productive rearrangements were above 56.7% and as segregating when the standard deviation between donors was above 5%. To diagnose cytomegalovirus status from the catalog of TCR beta chain sequences, a statistical classification framework was built. In a later analysis, V and J genes were assigned by comparing TCR nucleotide sequences against IMGT/GENE-DB human TR gene sequences. A later analysis assigned CDR3 sequences and most-parsimonious VDJ recombination scenarios with the TCRdist pipeline. In a later analysis, each TCR beta chain was defined by its CDR3 amino acid sequence together with its V-gene family, and reads without a unique V-gene family were excluded. As a way to deal with suspected cross-contamination and a sequencing artifact, a later analysis dropped hundreds of nucleotide sequences that were highly shared and had low generation probability. In a later analysis, a clonal expansion index was calculated for each public chain from normalized within-repertoire ranks of inferred template counts. In a later analysis, generation probabilities were computed with a VDJ recombination model fitted to out-of-frame rearrangements, and the resulting probabilities were checked against IGoR. In a later analysis, TCR-TCR, TCR-HLA and TCR-CMV co-occurrence was scored with hypergeometric tests, and a repertoire-size bias correction was applied to TCR pairs. A later analysis estimated false discovery rates by permuting HLA or CMV assignments 20 times. A later analysis grouped co-occurring TCRs with DBSCAN, adding TCRdist sequence similarity when clustering within HLA-allele-positive subsets. Repertoires with fewer than 30,000 or more than 120,000 public chains, plus five repertoires with anomalous nucleotide sharing, were excluded from co-occurrence clustering. TCRdb's version of the immuneACCESS table is confined to in-frame rearrangements and falls short of the full clone set. An unresolved V gene accounts for under half of the shortfall where checked; the remainder is of unknown origin. V and J calls plus clone size are reproduced from that table; the DNA served to infer D and trimming. The sample has under 200,000 clones on record, over 9.5% of them singletons. About 8% of the sample is held by the ten biggest clonotypes.

About this clone itself: Its target antigen remains unknown. Qualities for individual bases were not recorded, and no much larger clone is one base off.

Recombination connected TRBV2 to TRBJ2-5; 8 of the junction bases match TRBD1. The TCR comes from a man aged 50-60 years in good health and CMV-seropositive. What was sequenced was PBMCs. The DNA sequence is TGTGCCACCAAGGACAGGGTACAAGAGACCCAGTACTTC. It translates to CATKDRVQETQYF. With all but the CDR3 taken from the reference TRBV2 and TRBJ2-5 genes, the full variable domain is: EPEVTQTPSHQVTQMGQEVILRCVPISNHLYFYWYRQILGQKVEFLVSFYNNEISEKSEIFDDQFSVERPDGSNFTLKIRSTKLEDSAMYFCATKDRVQETQYFGPGTRLLVL.